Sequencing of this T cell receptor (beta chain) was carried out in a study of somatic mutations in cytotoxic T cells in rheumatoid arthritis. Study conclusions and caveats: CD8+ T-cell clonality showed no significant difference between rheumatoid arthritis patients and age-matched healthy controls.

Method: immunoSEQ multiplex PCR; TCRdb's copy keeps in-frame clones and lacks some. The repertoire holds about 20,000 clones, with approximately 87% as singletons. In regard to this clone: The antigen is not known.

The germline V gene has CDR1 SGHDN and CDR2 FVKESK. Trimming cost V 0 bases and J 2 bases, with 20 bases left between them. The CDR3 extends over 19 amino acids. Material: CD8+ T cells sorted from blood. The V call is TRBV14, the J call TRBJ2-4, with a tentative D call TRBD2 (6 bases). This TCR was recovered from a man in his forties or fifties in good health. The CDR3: CASSQDAILTGETKNIQYF. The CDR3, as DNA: TGTGCCAGCAGCCAAGACGCTATTCTAACGGGAGAGACCAAAAACATTCAGTACTTC.